Listed below are T cell receptor beta chains from one sample, sequenced in a study of CD8 T cells in ankylosing spondylitis. TCRdb used MiXCR to reprocess the 5' RACE reads, holding one entry per CDR3 protein. The table lists 450,000 to 550,000 distinct CDR3 sequences, about 5% of them singletons. The specimen sequenced was blood, either unsorted or a sorted T cell fraction (not recorded which). The receptors here all came from a male donor with ankylosing spondylitis. CDR3s include the opening cysteine and the closing phenylalanine or tryptophan. The order of the fields is D gene, V gene, J gene, clone size, CDR3 protein, CDR3 DNA. D genes are given only for firm matches. Size is stated for part of the rows, as once, few or many counts, or as a class when the clone is expanded.

d_gene: -
v_gene: TRBV28
j_gene: TRBJ2-2
abundance: few
CDR3aa: CGTGQPNTGELFF
CDR3nt: TGTGGGACCGGACAGCCGAACACCGGGGAGCTGTTTTTT

d_gene: -
v_gene: TRBV20-1
j_gene: TRBJ1-2
abundance: many
CDR3aa: CSAHRLARGYTF
CDR3nt: TGCAGTGCCCACAGGCTCGCCAGGGGCTACACCTTC

d_gene: -
v_gene: TRBV9
j_gene: TRBJ2-7
abundance: many
CDR3aa: CASSVGQLSSYEQYF
CDR3nt: TGTGCCAGCAGCGTAGGGCAGCTGAGCTCCTACGAGCAGTACTTC

d_gene: TRBD1
v_gene: TRBV7-9
j_gene: TRBJ1-1
abundance: many
CDR3aa: CASSEKTGLNTEAFF
CDR3nt: TGTGCCAGCAGCGAAAAGACAGGGTTGAACACTGAAGCTTTCTTT

d_gene: TRBD1
v_gene: TRBV6-1
j_gene: TRBJ2-3
abundance: -
CDR3aa: CASHSSDPKQGIDTQYF
CDR3nt: TGTGCCAGCCATTCGTCGGACCCAAAACAGGGGATAGATACGCAGTATTTT

d_gene: TRBD1
v_gene: TRBV4-3
j_gene: TRBJ2-7
abundance: many
CDR3aa: CASSQDPDRVDEQYF
CDR3nt: TGCGCCAGCAGCCAAGATCCGGACAGGGTGGACGAGCAGTACTTC

d_gene: -
v_gene: TRBV20-1
j_gene: TRBJ2-1
abundance: many
CDR3aa: CSARDPSDSGPYNEQFF
CDR3nt: TGCAGTGCTAGAGATCCCTCGGACAGCGGTCCTTACAATGAGCAGTTCTTC

d_gene: -
v_gene: TRBV12-3/TRBV12-4
j_gene: TRBJ2-7
abundance: many
CDR3aa: CASSLAGALGYEQYF
CDR3nt: TGTGCCAGCAGTTTAGCGGGGGCCTTAGGGTACGAGCAGTACTTC

d_gene: -
v_gene: TRBV7-2
j_gene: TRBJ2-2
abundance: many
CDR3aa: CASSTHPPLDTGELFF
CDR3nt: TGTGCCAGCAGCACCCACCCCCCCTTGGACACCGGGGAGCTGTTTTTT

d_gene: -
v_gene: TRBV30
j_gene: TRBJ2-5
abundance: few
CDR3aa: CAWSRTGAQQTQYF
CDR3nt: TGTGCCTGGAGTAGGACCGGGGCCCAGCAGACCCAGTACTTC

d_gene: -
v_gene: TRBV4-2
j_gene: TRBJ2-1
abundance: -
CDR3aa: CARSAGTLCEQFF
CDR3nt: TGTGCCAGGAGCGCCGGGACTCTCTGCGAACAGTTCTTC

d_gene: -
v_gene: TRBV18
j_gene: TRBJ2-7
abundance: -
CDR3aa: CASSPRSRVSYEQYF
CDR3nt: TGTGCCAGCTCACCACGGTCCAGAGTTTCCTACGAGCAGTACTTC

d_gene: TRBD2
v_gene: TRBV5-1
j_gene: TRBJ2-7
abundance: many
CDR3aa: CASSTSGRGSSYEQYF
CDR3nt: TGCGCCAGCAGCACCTCAGGGCGCGGGAGCTCCTACGAGCAGTACTTC

d_gene: -
v_gene: TRBV5-1
j_gene: TRBJ2-2
abundance: few
CDR3aa: CASSPGVGELFF
CDR3nt: TGCGCCAGCAGCCCAGGCGTCGGGGAGCTGTTTTTT

d_gene: -
v_gene: TRBV5-8
j_gene: TRBJ1-2
abundance: many
CDR3aa: CASSRDYLYGGYTF
CDR3nt: TGTGCCAGCAGCCGGGATTACCTTTACGGTGGCTACACCTTC

d_gene: -
v_gene: TRBV12-3/TRBV12-4
j_gene: TRBJ2-7
abundance: many
CDR3aa: CASSLEAGTYEQYF
CDR3nt: TGTGCCAGCAGTTTAGAAGCCGGGACCTACGAGCAGTACTTC

d_gene: -
v_gene: TRBV12-3/TRBV12-4
j_gene: TRBJ1-1
abundance: many
CDR3aa: CASSFGVMNTEAFF
CDR3nt: TGTGCCAGCAGTTTTGGCGTCATGAACACTGAAGCTTTCTTT

d_gene: TRBD2
v_gene: TRBV29-1
j_gene: TRBJ2-1
abundance: few
CDR3aa: CSVGGSGNEQFF
CDR3nt: TGCAGCGTTGGCGGGAGTGGTAATGAGCAGTTCTTC

d_gene: -
v_gene: TRBV20-1
j_gene: TRBJ1-5
abundance: many
CDR3aa: CSGSRFGQPQHF
CDR3nt: TGCAGTGGATCGAGGTTCGGGCAGCCCCAGCATTTT

d_gene: -
v_gene: TRBV7-9
j_gene: TRBJ1-3
abundance: many
CDR3aa: CASSPPSNTIYF
CDR3nt: TGTGCCAGCAGCCCACCGAGTAACACCATATATTTT

d_gene: -
v_gene: TRBV7-2
j_gene: TRBJ2-5
abundance: few
CDR3aa: CASSLAEGGTQYF
CDR3nt: TGTGCCAGCAGCTTGGCGGAGGGGGGGACCCAGTACTTC

d_gene: -
v_gene: TRBV20-1
j_gene: TRBJ1-1
abundance: many
CDR3aa: CSARDDIYTEAFF
CDR3nt: TGCAGTGCTAGAGATGACATCTACACTGAAGCTTTCTTT

d_gene: -
v_gene: TRBV20-1
j_gene: TRBJ1-1
abundance: many
CDR3aa: CSATRAGLNTEAFF
CDR3nt: TGCAGTGCTACTCGGGCAGGGTTGAACACTGAAGCTTTCTTT

d_gene: -
v_gene: TRBV6-2/TRBV6-3
j_gene: TRBJ2-2
abundance: many
CDR3aa: CASRMRELFF
CDR3nt: TGTGCCAGCAGGATGAGAGAGCTGTTTTTT

d_gene: TRBD2
v_gene: TRBV4-3
j_gene: TRBJ2-1
abundance: many
CDR3aa: CASSQGGSVYNEQFF
CDR3nt: TGCGCCAGCAGCCAAGGCGGGAGTGTATACAATGAGCAGTTCTTC

d_gene: TRBD2
v_gene: TRBV20-1
j_gene: TRBJ2-7
abundance: many
CDR3aa: CSARSGGIDEQYF
CDR3nt: TGCAGTGCTAGAAGCGGGGGCATCGACGAGCAGTACTTC

d_gene: -
v_gene: TRBV6-6
j_gene: TRBJ2-7
abundance: many
CDR3aa: CASSYFPAYEQYF
CDR3nt: TGTGCCAGCAGTTACTTCCCAGCCTACGAGCAGTACTTC

d_gene: -
v_gene: TRBV2
j_gene: TRBJ1-4
abundance: many
CDR3aa: CASSAGRDGELFF
CDR3nt: TGTGCCAGCAGTGCAGGACGGGACGGGGAACTGTTTTTT

d_gene: TRBD2
v_gene: TRBV5-1
j_gene: TRBJ2-5
abundance: many
CDR3aa: CASSLDPTSLQYF
CDR3nt: TGCGCCAGCAGCTTGGACCCGACTAGCCTCCAGTACTTC

d_gene: -
v_gene: TRBV7-9
j_gene: TRBJ2-7
abundance: many
CDR3aa: CASSRDVAYEQYF
CDR3nt: TGTGCCAGCAGCCGCGACGTGGCCTACGAGCAGTACTTC

d_gene: -
v_gene: TRBV4-1
j_gene: TRBJ2-7
abundance: many
CDR3aa: CASSPRDSPRVYEQYF
CDR3nt: TGCGCCAGCAGCCCCAGGGACTCTCCGAGGGTCTACGAGCAGTACTTC

d_gene: -
v_gene: TRBV4-3
j_gene: TRBJ1-1
abundance: many
CDR3aa: CASSQTHGRGNTEAFF
CDR3nt: TGCGCCAGCAGCCAAACTCACGGGCGGGGGAACACTGAAGCTTTCTTT

d_gene: TRBD2
v_gene: TRBV5-4
j_gene: TRBJ2-2
abundance: -
CDR3aa: CASSRTSGGSGELFF
CDR3nt: TGTGCCAGCAGCCGGACTAGCGGGGGATCCGGGGAGCTGTTTTTT

d_gene: -
v_gene: TRBV24-1
j_gene: TRBJ2-2
abundance: many
CDR3aa: CATSDLRGVGTGELFF
CDR3nt: TGTGCCACCAGTGATTTGAGGGGGGTCGGCACCGGGGAGCTGTTTTTT

d_gene: -
v_gene: TRBV11-2
j_gene: TRBJ2-3
abundance: many
CDR3aa: CASSSWVGPSLTDTQYF
CDR3nt: TGTGCCAGCAGCTCATGGGTGGGCCCATCCCTAACAGATACGCAGTATTTT

d_gene: TRBD1
v_gene: TRBV29-1
j_gene: TRBJ1-5
abundance: many
CDR3aa: CSALTGNNQPQHF
CDR3nt: TGCAGCGCTTTGACAGGGAATAATCAGCCCCAGCATTTT

d_gene: TRBD1
v_gene: TRBV20-1
j_gene: TRBJ1-1
abundance: many
CDR3aa: CSARRARQGTGLAFF
CDR3nt: TGCAGTGCTAGGAGAGCCCGACAGGGGACGGGGCTGGCTTTCTTT

d_gene: -
v_gene: TRBV2
j_gene: TRBJ2-1
abundance: -
CDR3aa: CASRNREEQFF
CDR3nt: TGTGCCAGCAGAAACAGGGAAGAGCAGTTCTTC

d_gene: -
v_gene: TRBV4-2
j_gene: TRBJ1-5
abundance: many
CDR3aa: CASSQVGGNQPQHF
CDR3nt: TGTGCCAGCAGCCAAGTCGGGGGCAATCAGCCCCAGCATTTT

d_gene: TRBD2
v_gene: TRBV27
j_gene: TRBJ2-1
abundance: many
CDR3aa: CASSLREGSNEQFF
CDR3nt: TGTGCCAGCAGTTTAAGGGAGGGGAGCAATGAGCAGTTCTTC

d_gene: -
v_gene: TRBV11-2
j_gene: TRBJ2-5
abundance: -
CDR3aa: CASSLDRIFLGAQYF
CDR3nt: TGTGCCAGCAGCTTAGACCGGATCTTCTTAGGGGCCCAGTACTTC

d_gene: -
v_gene: TRBV7-2
j_gene: TRBJ2-7
abundance: many
CDR3aa: CASSPLRQRDYEQYF
CDR3nt: TGTGCCAGCAGCCCCCTTAGGCAAAGGGACTACGAGCAGTACTTC

d_gene: -
v_gene: TRBV18
j_gene: TRBJ2-7
abundance: many
CDR3aa: CASSPRRAHEQYF
CDR3nt: TGTGCCAGCTCACCACGCAGGGCCCACGAGCAGTACTTC

d_gene: TRBD2
v_gene: TRBV10-3
j_gene: TRBJ2-7
abundance: few
CDR3aa: CATKDSSGEAYEQYF
CDR3nt: TGTGCCACTAAGGACTCTAGCGGCGAGGCCTACGAGCAGTACTTC

d_gene: -
v_gene: TRBV12-3/TRBV12-4
j_gene: TRBJ1-6
abundance: many
CDR3aa: CASSFAGVNSPLHF
CDR3nt: TGTGCCAGCAGTTTTGCAGGCGTTAATTCACCCCTCCACTTT

d_gene: -
v_gene: TRBV5-1
j_gene: TRBJ2-5
abundance: many
CDR3aa: CASSSRLRGRRETQYF
CDR3nt: TGCGCCAGCAGCTCGAGACTCCGAGGTCGGCGAGAGACCCAGTACTTC

d_gene: TRBD1
v_gene: TRBV4-2
j_gene: TRBJ1-2
abundance: many
CDR3aa: CASSRGTANYGYTF
CDR3nt: TGTGCCAGCAGCCGAGGGACAGCGAACTATGGCTACACCTTC

d_gene: -
v_gene: TRBV20-1
j_gene: TRBJ2-3
abundance: many
CDR3aa: CSARDGYTDTQYF
CDR3nt: TGCAGTGCTAGGGATGGGTACACAGATACGCAGTATTTT

d_gene: TRBD1
v_gene: TRBV6-1
j_gene: TRBJ2-7
abundance: many
CDR3aa: CASSEGTGVLEQYF
CDR3nt: TGTGCCAGCAGTGAGGGGACAGGGGTCCTTGAGCAGTACTTC

d_gene: -
v_gene: TRBV7-6
j_gene: TRBJ2-3
abundance: many
CDR3aa: CASSFRVADTQYF
CDR3nt: TGTGCCAGCAGCTTCAGGGTTGCAGATACGCAGTATTTT

d_gene: TRBD1
v_gene: TRBV20-1
j_gene: TRBJ1-6
abundance: many
CDR3aa: CSARVPSGGGPLHF
CDR3nt: TGCAGTGCTAGAGTCCCCTCAGGGGGCGGACCCCTCCACTTT

d_gene: -
v_gene: TRBV7-2
j_gene: TRBJ1-2
abundance: many
CDR3aa: CASSPDLERGYTF
CDR3nt: TGTGCCAGCAGCCCCGACTTGGAACGGGGCTACACCTTC

d_gene: -
v_gene: TRBV7-2
j_gene: TRBJ2-5
abundance: many
CDR3aa: CASSFYGDEKTQYF
CDR3nt: TGTGCCAGCAGCTTCTACGGGGACGAGAAGACCCAGTACTTC

d_gene: TRBD2
v_gene: TRBV5-1
j_gene: TRBJ2-3
abundance: many
CDR3aa: CASSLASGGGYTQYF
CDR3nt: TGCGCCAGCAGCTTGGCTAGCGGGGGAGGTTATACGCAGTATTTT

d_gene: -
v_gene: TRBV20-1
j_gene: TRBJ1-5
abundance: many
CDR3aa: CSARSRVSNQPQHF
CDR3nt: TGCAGTGCTAGAAGCAGGGTCAGCAATCAGCCCCAGCATTTT

d_gene: -
v_gene: TRBV5-1
j_gene: TRBJ1-1
abundance: -
CDR3aa: CASSWPGGKGRTEAFF
CDR3nt: TGCGCCAGCAGCTGGCCGGGGGGGAAAGGACGGACTGAAGCTTTCTTT

d_gene: TRBD2
v_gene: TRBV10-3
j_gene: TRBJ2-7
abundance: many
CDR3aa: CAIGRGEGGDEQYF
CDR3nt: TGTGCCATCGGGAGAGGTGAGGGAGGGGACGAGCAGTACTTC

d_gene: TRBD2
v_gene: TRBV9
j_gene: TRBJ2-1
abundance: many
CDR3aa: CASSAPGPGLGVGNEQFF
CDR3nt: TGTGCCAGCAGCGCCCCGGGTCCGGGACTAGGGGTAGGCAATGAGCAGTTCTTC